This TCR beta chain is from a study of PD-1 blockade in classical Hodgkin lymphoma. General study findings and limits: Newly diagnosed patients had diversity similar to the baseline diversity of complete responders. Any patient who commenced nivolumab under 1 year after ASCT was excluded.

CDR1 SGHAT and CDR2 FQNNGV come from the germline V gene. The CDR3 loop spans 13 amino acids. The V gene lost 0 bases and the J gene lost 5 bases, with 7 bases spanning the gap. With no exception, relapse followed autologous stem cell transplantation in all patients, and brentuximab vedotin exposure varied. With respect to this clone: Its antigen is not identified.

Sequencing was performed with immunoSEQ multiplex PCR; in TCRdb, only in-frame clones are kept and a portion is missing. Among more than 140,000 clones listed, approximately 80% were seen once. The specimen comprised peripheral blood mononuclear cells (PBMCs), sampled before the second cycle of nivolumab. The sequence derives from a human donor with classical Hodgkin lymphoma. V and J are TRBV11-2 and TRBJ1-1; D unclear. CDR3 nucleotides: TGTGCCAGCAGCTTAGACTCGGGGACTGAAGCTTTCTTT. Protein: CASSLDSGTEAFF.